This passage covers 21 T cell receptor beta chains from one sample sequenced in a study of molecular identifiers for immune sequencing clone quantification. TCRdb ran MiXCR on the PCR reads and lists one entry per CDR3 protein. The sample carries 400,000 to 600,000 distinct CDR3 sequences, about 20% recorded once. The sample comprised naive CD8+ T cells from blood, with Jurkat cell RNA spiked in. As to subset: FACS-sorted CD8+CD4-CCR7+CD45RA+ naive T cells. Receptor source: a human donor in good health. Some libraries in this study had Jurkat cell RNA spiked in.

Many counts were recorded for this clonotype. The chain couples TRBV7-9 to TRBJ1-1, with D perhaps matching TRBD1 (6 bases). Trimming took 3 bases from V and 3 from J, leaving 17 bases between them. This CDR3 spans 16 amino acids. Germline loops: CDR1 SEHNR, CDR2 FQNEAQ (reference sequence). The CDR3 DNA is TGTGCCAGCAGCTTTCCATCTCAGGGGTTTGACACTGAAGCTTTCTTT. It is translated as CASSFPSQGFDTEAFF.

This clonotype was observed once. This may stem from a read error, because a much larger clone lies one nucleotide away. The V and J genes are TRBV30 and TRBJ2-1; 7 bases match TRBD2. Germline V gene lookup returns CDR1 GTSNPN and CDR2 SVGIG (reference sequence). CDR3 length equals 13 residues. The CDR3 region is CARRELANNGQFF. CDR3 in DNA: TGTGCCCGGCGGGAACTAGCGAACAATGGGCAGTTCTTC.

There are a few counts of this clonotype. V is TRBV3-1 and J is TRBJ2-2, with D perhaps assigned TRBD1 or TRBD2 (5 bases each). This CDR3 is 15 amino acids long. With 1 base removed from V and 7 bases from J, the gap between germline ends came to 13 bases. The germline V gene has CDR1 LGHDT and CDR2 YNNKEL (reference sequence). The DNA of the CDR3 is TGTGCCAGCAGCCAAGGAGGGGTTAGGAACGGGGAGCTGTTTTTT. Protein: CASSQGGVRNGELFF.

This clonotype was picked up many times. The chain couples TRBV6-6 to TRBJ1-3; D not certain. V lost 2 bases, J lost 3 bases, and 2 bases lay in between. Per the germline V gene, CDR1 is MNHNY and CDR2 is SVGAGI (reference sequence). The CDR3 has 12 amino acids. CDR3 coding DNA: TGTGCCAGCAGTTACATTGGAAACACCATATATTTT. Protein sequence: CASSYIGNTIYF.

The chain employs TRBV20-1 and TRBJ2-3, with unresolved D. CDR1 and CDR2 (germline): DFQATT, SNEGSKA (reference sequence). Trimming took off 3 bases at V and 5 bases at J, with 6 bases between the two ends. The CDR3 length is 11 residues. DNA of the CDR3: TGCAGTGCTAGGTCGCGAGATACGCAGTATTTT. The encoded protein is CSARSRDTQYF.

The table lists this clonotype with a few counts. The chain uses TRBV5-4 and TRBJ2-1; no definite D call. Trimming left V 4 bases short and J 2 bases short, with 7 bases between. Germline loops: CDR1 SGHNT, CDR2 YYREEE (reference sequence). The CDR3 runs to 13 residues. The CDR3 sequence: CASSPRAYNEQFF. The CDR3 DNA follows: TGTGCCAGCAGCCCCCGGGCCTACAATGAGCAGTTCTTC.

The CDR3 is CASRGETTGELFF. In nucleotides, the CDR3 is TGTGCCAGCCGCGGGGAGACCACCGGGGAGCTGTTTTTT. This rearrangement joins TRBV12-3 or TRBV12-4 to TRBJ2-2; D might be TRBD2 (6 bases). The CDR3 totals 13 residues. The germline V and J ends were trimmed by 8 bases and 4 bases, with 11 bases remaining between them.

This CDR3 reads CASSYSNPRGWYNEQFF. The CDR3 bases are TGTGCCAGCAGTTACTCGAACCCCCGGGGGTGGTACAATGAGCAGTTCTTC. This chain uses TRBV6-5 with TRBJ2-1; possibly TRBD2 for D (6 bases). This CDR3 region has 17 residues. CDR1 MNHEY and CDR2 SVGAGI come from the germline V gene. V was trimmed by 0 bases and J by 4 bases, leaving 16 bases between them.

In the case of this clonotype: A much larger clone sits a single nucleotide away, making a read error possible. The chain employs TRBV7-8 and TRBJ2-1, with D hard to call. This CDR3 is 15 amino acids long. Looked up from germline, CDR1 is SGHVS and CDR2 is FQNEAQ. The CDR3 reads CASSLNPTSCNEQFF. CDR3 coding DNA: TGTGCCAGCAGCTTGAACCCGACCTCCTGCAATGAGCAGTTCTTC.

This clonotype has a handful of counts. The rearrangement links TRBV16 to TRBJ2-7; 7 bases align to TRBD1. Per germline, CDR1 KGHSY and CDR2 FQNENV. CDR3 length: 14 residues. V lost 3 bases and J lost 4; bases outside the gene matches: 6. The CDR3 reads CASSQGQSLYEQYF. CDR3 bases: TGTGCCAGCAGCCAGGGACAGAGCCTTTACGAGCAGTACTTC. Full variable domain (remainder filled in from reference TRBV16 and TRBJ2-7): GEEVAQTPKHLVRGEGQKAKLYCAPIKGHSYVFWYQQVLKNEFKFLISFQNENVFDETGMPKERFSAKCLPNSPCSLEIQATKLEDSAVYFCASSQGQSLYEQYFGPGTRLTVT.

This clonotype was observed many times. V usage is TRBV7-9 and J usage is TRBJ2-7; 8 positions match TRBD1. Germline trimming cut 2 bases from V and 4 bases from J; bases unmatched to any gene: 7. The CDR3 totals 15 residues. CDR1 and CDR2 (germline): SEHNR, FQNEAQ (reference sequence). The CDR3 is CASSLPRQGKYEQYF. CDR3 DNA: TGTGCCAGCAGCTTACCCCGACAGGGGAAGTACGAGCAGTACTTC.

There are many counts of this clonotype. The chain joins TRBV6-1 to TRBJ1-3; maybe TRBD1 (6 bases). Germline assignment: CDR1 MNHNS and CDR2 SASEGT. The CDR3 contains 16 residues. The CDR3 DNA sequence: TGTGCGATGAGACAGGACGAAGAACTCTCTGGAAACACCATATATTTT. Residues: CAMRQDEELSGNTIYF.

This chain links TRBV2 with TRBJ2-3; 10 bases line up with TRBD2. J lost 0 bases, V lost 1 base, and 7 bases had no gene match. This CDR3 spans 18 amino acids. Germline V gene sequence: CDR1 SNHLY, CDR2 FYNNEI. CDR3 region: CASSEGVAGGPSTDTQYF. In DNA form, the CDR3 reads TGTGCCAGCAGTGAAGGGGTAGCGGGAGGCCCTAGCACAGATACGCAGTATTTT.

The chain combines TRBV19 with TRBJ1-5; D gene unclear. There are 15 residues in the CDR3. Germline CDR1 reads LNHDA; CDR2 reads SQIVND (reference sequence). With 1 base removed from V and 5 bases from J, the gap between germline ends came to 12 bases. CDR3 amino acids: CASSIVTRGHQPQHF. CDR3 nucleotides: TGTGCCAGTAGTATAGTTACGCGGGGTCATCAGCCCCAGCATTTT.

Regarding this clonotype: This may be a read error: a much more frequent sequence differs by one nucleotide. V gene TRBV9 combines with J gene TRBJ2-7; TRBD2 aligns across 9 bases. The CDR3 covers 14 residues. Germline V gene sequence: CDR1 SGDLS, CDR2 YYNGEE. This CDR3 is CASSAGTSSYEQHF. The CDR3 nucleotides read TGTGCCAGCAGCGCCGGGACTAGCTCCTACGAGCAGCACTTC.

This clonotype has a count of ten or more. The chain has TRBV6-5 and TRBJ1-1; D call uncertain. Germline assignment: CDR1 MNHEY and CDR2 SVGAGI. Trimming took off 2 bases at V and 2 bases at J, with 3 bases between the two ends. CDR3 size: 12 residues. CDR3 sequence: CASSYANTEAFF. The CDR3 nucleotides read TGTGCCAGCAGTTACGCTAACACTGAAGCTTTCTTT.

V is TRBV3-1 and J is TRBJ2-5; 8 bases line up with TRBD1. The CDR3 runs 13 residues. The germline gives CDR1 LGHDT, CDR2 YNNKEL (reference sequence). The ends lost 4 bases at V and 4 bases at J; junction bases unmatched: 2. This chain's CDR3 is CASSRTGTETQYF. The CDR3 nucleotides read TGTGCCAGCAGCCGGACAGGGACAGAGACCCAGTACTTC.

The chain recombines TRBV12-5 with TRBJ2-1; D perhaps matches TRBD1 (5 bases). The V gene's germline CDR1 is LGHNT and CDR2 FRNRAP. CDR3 length equals 12 residues. Trimming removed 2 bases at V and 8 bases at J, with 7 bases between. The CDR3 nucleotides are TGTGCTAGTGGTTTGTCAGGGTATGAGCAGTTCTTC. As protein: CASGLSGYEQFF.

The chain recombines TRBV27 with TRBJ2-1; a possible D gene is TRBD2 (6 bases). V was clipped by 7 bases and J by 5 bases, with 18 bases between them. Looked up from germline, CDR1 is MNHEY and CDR2 is SMNVEV (reference sequence). This CDR3 has 15 residues. CDR3 sequence: CASKTGTLSDNEQFF. CDR3 DNA: TGTGCCAGCAAGACCGGGACTCTGAGCGACAATGAGCAGTTCTTC.

This chain joins TRBV2 and TRBJ2-5; tentative D call: TRBD1 (6 bases). The germline gives CDR1 SNHLY, CDR2 FYNNEI. There are 16 residues in the CDR3. Trimming removed 6 bases at V and 0 bases at J, with 17 bases between. CDR3 coding DNA: TGTGCCAGCAGGACCGGGACACCTTCCTACCAAGAGACCCAGTACTTC. Encoded protein: CASRTGTPSYQETQYF.

This clonotype was found a few times. The rearrangement links TRBV5-6 to TRBJ2-2; no firm D call. V was cut by 0 bases and J by 4 bases, with 10 bases left in between. Germline-derived CDR1 and CDR2 are SGHDT and YYEEEE. The CDR3 is 15 residues long. CDR3 loop: CASSLGVRGTGELFF. The CDR3 DNA reads TGTGCCAGCAGCTTGGGGGTACGTGGCACCGGGGAGCTGTTTTTT.